The 7 T cell receptor beta chains below all came from one sample that was sequenced in a study of blood T cell repertoires in COVID-19. The method was immunoSEQ multiplex PCR; TCRdb's version includes in-frame clones alone and lacks a portion of them. The table lists about 360,000 clones, roughly 86% of them singletons. The sample taken for sequencing was peripheral blood. All receptors derive from a human donor in a cohort sampled during active COVID-19.

This chain uses TRBV7-8 with TRBJ2-7; D perhaps matches TRBD1 (5 bases). CDR3 length: 14 residues. Germline values: CDR1 SGHVS, CDR2 FQNEAQ. Trimming removed 1 base at V and 0 bases at J, with 7 bases between. The CDR3 coding sequence is TGTGCCAGCAGCTTAGGGGGCCTCTCCTACGAGCAGTACTTC. Amino acids: CASSLGGLSYEQYF.

CDR3 sequence reads: CASSRTSGELYEQYF. CDR3 DNA sequence: TGCGCCAGCAGCCGGACTAGCGGGGAGCTCTACGAGCAGTACTTC. The rearrangement uses TRBV5-1 and TRBJ2-7; 12 bases align to TRBD2. The CDR3 loop spans 15 amino acids. In germline, CDR1 is SGHRS, CDR2 YFSETQ. V shed 4 bases, J shed 3 bases, and the junction held 5 bases outside the gene matches.

The CDR3 nucleotides are TGTGCCAGCAGCTTAGGTGGCAGTAGCGACTACGAGCAGTACTTC. Protein sequence: CASSLGGSSDYEQYF. The chain employs TRBV7-8 and TRBJ2-7; TRBD2 is a possible D gene (5 bases). The CDR3 contains 15 residues. V shed 1 base and J shed 3 bases, with 13 bases lying between them. Germline lookup yields CDR1 SGHVS and CDR2 FQNEAQ.

This chain joins TRBV28 and TRBJ1-1; D gene ambiguous. V lost 5 bases to trimming and J lost 3 bases, with 16 bases between them. Germline V gives CDR1 MDHEN, CDR2 SYDVKM. The CDR3 has 15 amino acids. CDR3 sequence: CASSPPGVKDTEAFF. In DNA, the CDR3 is TGTGCCAGCAGTCCACCGGGTGTGAAGGACACTGAAGCTTTCTTT.

V and J are TRBV19 and TRBJ1-5; a possible D gene is TRBD1 (6 bases). The CDR3 totals 15 residues. V lost 3 bases and J 3 bases, leaving 12 bases between the germline ends. Germline V gene lookup returns CDR1 LNHDA and CDR2 SQIVND (reference sequence). CDR3 amino acids: CASSIVGATNQPQHF. The CDR3 region has the DNA TGTGCCAGTAGTATTGTGGGGGCTACCAATCAGCCCCAGCATTTT.

The rearrangement joins TRBV28 to TRBJ1-2; no clear D. This CDR3 is 13 amino acids long. CDR1 is MDHEN and CDR2 is SYDVKM in the germline V gene. V gave up 4 bases and J gave up 3 bases, with 9 bases separating them. This CDR3 is CASSSGSDYGYTF. The CDR3 DNA reads as TGTGCCAGCAGTTCCGGGAGTGACTATGGCTACACCTTC.

The V call is TRBV19, the J call TRBJ2-2; D is perhaps TRBD1 (6 bases). The CDR3 is 16 residues long. The germline V gene has CDR1 LNHDA and CDR2 SQIVND (reference sequence). The V gene lost 1 base and the J gene lost 6 bases, with 15 bases spanning the gap. The DNA for the CDR3 is TGTGCCAGTAGTATAGGGACCAGGGGAAGGGCCGGGGAGCTGTTTTTT. Residues: CASSIGTRGRAGELFF.